This TCR beta chain came from a study of control samples from healthy donors and cancer patients. V shed 7 bases and J shed 2 bases, with 12 bases lying between them. Germline CDR1 and CDR2: MNHEY and SVGAGI. The CDR3 contains 14 residues. Here immunoSEQ multiplex PCR was the method, and the copy in TCRdb shows in-frame clones only, minus some. This table holds 35,000 to 55,000 clones, roughly 77% found once. In this sample, this clone turned up a few times. Sequencing was carried out using formalin-fixed, paraffin-embedded tissue. V is TRBV6-5 and J is TRBJ2-1; D is possibly TRBD1 or TRBD2 (6 bases each). The TCR was taken from a male donor with melanoma. The CDR3 region is CASTAGQAYNEQFF. CDR3 DNA sequence: TGTGCCAGCACTGCGGGACAAGCCTACAATGAGCAGTTCTTC.